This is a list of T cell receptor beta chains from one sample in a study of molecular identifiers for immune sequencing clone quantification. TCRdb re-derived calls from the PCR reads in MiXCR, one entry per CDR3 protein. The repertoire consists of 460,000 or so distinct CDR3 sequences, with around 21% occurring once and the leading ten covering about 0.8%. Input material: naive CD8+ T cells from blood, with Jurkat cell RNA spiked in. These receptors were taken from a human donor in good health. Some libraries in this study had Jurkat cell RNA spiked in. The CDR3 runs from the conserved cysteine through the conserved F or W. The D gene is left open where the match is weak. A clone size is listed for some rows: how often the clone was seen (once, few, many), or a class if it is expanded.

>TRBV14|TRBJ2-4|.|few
CASSQGYNITKNIQYF
TGTGCCAGCAGCCAAGGGTACAACATTACCAAAAACATTCAGTACTTC
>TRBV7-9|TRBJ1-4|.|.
CASSLDRSSFNEKLFF
TGTGCCAGCAGCTTAGATCGAAGCAGCTTTAATGAAAAACTGTTTTTT
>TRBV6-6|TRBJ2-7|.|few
CASSYSMGAYEQYF
TGTGCCAGCAGTTACTCGATGGGTGCTTACGAGCAGTACTTC
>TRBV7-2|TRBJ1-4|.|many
CASSLPSLNEKLFF
TGTGCCAGCAGCTTACCTTCCCTTAATGAAAAACTGTTTTTT
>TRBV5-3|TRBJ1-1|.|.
CASSLERGRSSNTEAFF
TGTGCCAGCAGCTTGGAAAGAGGTAGGAGCTCGAACACTGAAGCTTTCTTT
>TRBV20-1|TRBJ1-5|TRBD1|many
CSANQGANSYSNQPQHF
TGCAGTGCTAACCAGGGGGCGAACTCCTACTCCAATCAGCCCCAGCATTTT
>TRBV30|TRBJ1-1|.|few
CAWSVRGRRRAFF
TGTGCCTGGAGTGTACGGGGGCGACGGCGAGCTTTCTTT
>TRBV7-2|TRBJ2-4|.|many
CASSGTYIQYF
TGTGCCAGCAGCGGGACCTACATTCAGTACTTC
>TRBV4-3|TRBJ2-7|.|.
CASSQDLYPGAYEQYF
TGCGCCAGCAGCCAAGATCTATATCCGGGGGCCTACGAGCAGTACTTC
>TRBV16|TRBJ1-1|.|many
CASSQSRQNTEAFF
TGTGCCAGCAGCCAAAGTAGGCAGAACACTGAAGCTTTCTTT
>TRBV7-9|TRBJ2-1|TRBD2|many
CASSQRAGSRYNEQFF
TGTGCCAGCAGCCAAAGAGCGGGATCCAGGTACAATGAGCAGTTCTTC
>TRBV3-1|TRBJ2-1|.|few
CASSQAIGIRNEQFF
TGTGCCAGCAGCCAAGCCATAGGTATACGCAATGAGCAGTTCTTC
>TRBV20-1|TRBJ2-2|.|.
CSAIYANTNTGELFF
TGCAGTGCTATTTATGCGAATACGAACACCGGGGAGCTGTTTTTT
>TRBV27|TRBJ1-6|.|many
CASSFQGRNSPLHF
TGTGCCAGCAGTTTTCAGGGGAGAAATTCACCCCTCCACTTT
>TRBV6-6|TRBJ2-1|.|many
CASSSTGTVNEQFF
TGTGCCAGCAGTTCAACAGGGACGGTAAATGAGCAGTTCTTC
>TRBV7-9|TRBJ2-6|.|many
CASSLSAGARSGANVLTF
TGTGCCAGCAGCTTATCGGCAGGGGCCCGCTCTGGGGCCAACGTCCTGACTTTC
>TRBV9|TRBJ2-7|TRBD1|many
CASSPGQGLGEQYF
TGTGCCAGCAGCCCAGGACAGGGGTTAGGCGAGCAGTACTTC
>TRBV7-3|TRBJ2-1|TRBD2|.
CASSSVVSGIDEQFF
TGTGCCAGCAGCTCAGTGGTTAGCGGGATCGATGAGCAGTTCTTC
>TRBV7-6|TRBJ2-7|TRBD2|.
CASSLPSSGGQIYEQYF
TGTGCCAGCAGCTTACCGTCTAGCGGGGGCCAAATCTACGAGCAGTACTTC
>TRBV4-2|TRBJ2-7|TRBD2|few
CASSQGIAGGVVYEQYF
TGTGCCAGCAGCCAAGGTATAGCGGGAGGGGTGGTATACGAGCAGTACTTC
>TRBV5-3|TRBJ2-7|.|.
CASSLVEEPSYEQYF
TGTGCCAGCAGCTTGGTCGAGGAGCCCTCCTACGAGCAGTACTTC
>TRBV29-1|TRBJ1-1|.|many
CSVERWENTEAFF
TGCAGCGTTGAAAGGTGGGAGAACACTGAAGCTTTCTTT
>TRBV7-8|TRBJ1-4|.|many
CASSLLNRSPNEKLFF
TGTGCCAGCAGCTTATTAAACCGGTCTCCTAATGAAAAACTGTTTTTT
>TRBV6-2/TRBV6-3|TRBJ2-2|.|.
CASSYIADGELFF
TGTGCCAGCAGTTATATCGCCGACGGGGAGCTGTTTTTT
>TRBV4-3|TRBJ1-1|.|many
CASSPDLNTEAFF
TGCGCCAGCAGCCCTGACCTGAACACTGAAGCTTTCTTT
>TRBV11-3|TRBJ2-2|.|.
CVSSLQENTGELFF
TGTGTCAGCAGCTTACAGGAAAACACCGGGGAGCTGTTTTTT
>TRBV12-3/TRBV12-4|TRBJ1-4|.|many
CASNYGINEKLFF
TGTGCCAGCAACTACGGGATTAATGAAAAACTGTTTTTT
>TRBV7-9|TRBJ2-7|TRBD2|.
CASSLLLAGRAREQYF
TGTGCCAGCAGCTTATTGCTAGCGGGACGGGCCCGGGAGCAGTACTTC
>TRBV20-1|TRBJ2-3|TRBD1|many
CSARATPGGGTDTQYF
TGCAGTGCTAGAGCCACCCCAGGGGGTGGCACAGATACGCAGTATTTT
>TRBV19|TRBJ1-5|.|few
CASSISFWGMGNQPQHF
TGTGCCAGTAGTATAAGTTTTTGGGGCATGGGCAATCAGCCCCAGCATTTT
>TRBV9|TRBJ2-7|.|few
CASSGHDREDNEQYF
TGTGCCAGCAGCGGGCACGACAGGGAGGACAACGAGCAGTACTTC
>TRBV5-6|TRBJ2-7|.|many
CASSLARRGRDEQYF
TGTGCCAGCAGCTTGGCTCGCAGGGGTCGCGACGAGCAGTACTTC
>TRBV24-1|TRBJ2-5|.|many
CATSDSGTSTRSETQYF
TGTGCCACCAGTGATTCTGGGACTTCGACGAGATCGGAGACCCAGTACTTC
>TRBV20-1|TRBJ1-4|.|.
CSASGLADNEKLFF
TGCAGTGCTAGCGGACTGGCTGATAATGAAAAACTGTTTTTT
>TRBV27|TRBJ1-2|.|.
CASSLSSGHNYGYTF
TGTGCCAGCAGTTTATCTTCAGGGCACAACTATGGCTACACCTTC
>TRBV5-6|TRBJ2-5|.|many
CASSPESRIETQYF
TGTGCCAGCAGCCCGGAATCCAGGATAGAGACCCAGTACTTC
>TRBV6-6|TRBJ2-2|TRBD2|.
CASSTSGGASNTGELFF
TGTGCCAGCAGTACTAGCGGGGGGGCATCGAACACCGGGGAGCTGTTTTTT
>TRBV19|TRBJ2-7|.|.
CVSGPTVSYEQYF
TGTGTCAGTGGCCCGACAGTATCCTACGAGCAGTACTTC
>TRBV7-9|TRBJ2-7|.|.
CASGITDGQYF
TGTGCCAGCGGCATAACTGACGGGCAGTACTTC
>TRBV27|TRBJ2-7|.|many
CASSFKATYEQYF
TGTGCCAGCAGTTTTAAGGCAACCTACGAGCAGTACTTC
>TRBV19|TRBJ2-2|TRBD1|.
CASGLTGPGGELFF
TGTGCCAGCGGATTGACAGGGCCGGGCGGGGAGCTGTTTTTT
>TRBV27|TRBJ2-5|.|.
CASISRIGGGETQYF
TGTGCCAGCATTTCACGGATCGGAGGGGGAGAGACCCAGTACTTC
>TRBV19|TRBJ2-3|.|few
CASSILATRTDTQYF
TGTGCCAGTAGTATTCTGGCGACCCGCACAGATACGCAGTATTTT
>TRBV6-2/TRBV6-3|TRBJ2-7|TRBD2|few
CASRPGRAYEQYF
TGTGCCAGCAGACCGGGGAGGGCCTACGAGCAGTACTTC
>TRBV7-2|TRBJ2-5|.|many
CASSFGPPGETQYF
TGTGCCAGCAGCTTTGGACCCCCGGGAGAGACCCAGTACTTC
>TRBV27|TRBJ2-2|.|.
CASRRGGYTGELFF
TGTGCCAGCAGGCGTGGGGGATACACCGGGGAGCTGTTTTTT
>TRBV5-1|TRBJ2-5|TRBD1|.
CASSSLEDRVGQETQYF
TGCGCCAGCAGCTCCCTTGAAGACAGGGTGGGCCAAGAGACCCAGTACTTC
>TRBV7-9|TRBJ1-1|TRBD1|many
CASIQNAGGTEAFF
TGTGCCAGCATACAGAACGCAGGGGGCACTGAAGCTTTCTTT
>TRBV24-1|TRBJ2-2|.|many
CATSERGLNTGELFF
TGTGCCACCAGTGAGCGGGGACTGAACACCGGGGAGCTGTTTTTT